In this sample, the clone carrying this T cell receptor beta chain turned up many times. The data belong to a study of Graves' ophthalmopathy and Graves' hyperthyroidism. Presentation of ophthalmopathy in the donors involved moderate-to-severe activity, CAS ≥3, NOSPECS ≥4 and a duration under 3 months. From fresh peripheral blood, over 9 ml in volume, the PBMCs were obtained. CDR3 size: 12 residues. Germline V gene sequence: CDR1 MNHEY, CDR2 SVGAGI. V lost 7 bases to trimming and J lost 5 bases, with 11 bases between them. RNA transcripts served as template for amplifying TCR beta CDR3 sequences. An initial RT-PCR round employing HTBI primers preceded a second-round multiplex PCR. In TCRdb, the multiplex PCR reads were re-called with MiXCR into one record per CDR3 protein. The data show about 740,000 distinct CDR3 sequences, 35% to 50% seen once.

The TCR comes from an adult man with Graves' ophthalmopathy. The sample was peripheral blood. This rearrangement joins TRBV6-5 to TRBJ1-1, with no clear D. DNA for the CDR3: TGTGCCAGCACAGGCGCAGGTACTGAAGCTTTCTTT. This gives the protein CASTGAGTEAFF.